This T cell receptor beta chain emerged from a study of early T cells in non-severe SARS-CoV-2 infection. This CDR3 is 15 amino acids long. Germline V gene data show CDR1 as MNHEY and CDR2 as SVGEGT. V was trimmed by 6 bases and J by 0 bases, leaving 15 bases between them. TCRdb analysed the 5' RACE reads with MiXCR anew, one entry per CDR3 protein. Of over 50,000 distinct CDR3 sequences in the sample, around an eighth were seen once. In this sample, this clonotype turned up many times. This clonotype was sampled from an adult who was a healthcare worker with PCR-confirmed SARS-CoV-2 infection or an uninfected control (not recorded which). The sample comprised whole blood. V usage is TRBV6-2 or TRBV6-3 and J usage is TRBJ2-7; D is perhaps TRBD1 (6 bases). CDR3 region: CASRPRGLSSYEQYF. The CDR3 DNA follows: TGTGCCAGCAGACCCAGGGGCCTAAGCTCCTACGAGCAGTACTTC.